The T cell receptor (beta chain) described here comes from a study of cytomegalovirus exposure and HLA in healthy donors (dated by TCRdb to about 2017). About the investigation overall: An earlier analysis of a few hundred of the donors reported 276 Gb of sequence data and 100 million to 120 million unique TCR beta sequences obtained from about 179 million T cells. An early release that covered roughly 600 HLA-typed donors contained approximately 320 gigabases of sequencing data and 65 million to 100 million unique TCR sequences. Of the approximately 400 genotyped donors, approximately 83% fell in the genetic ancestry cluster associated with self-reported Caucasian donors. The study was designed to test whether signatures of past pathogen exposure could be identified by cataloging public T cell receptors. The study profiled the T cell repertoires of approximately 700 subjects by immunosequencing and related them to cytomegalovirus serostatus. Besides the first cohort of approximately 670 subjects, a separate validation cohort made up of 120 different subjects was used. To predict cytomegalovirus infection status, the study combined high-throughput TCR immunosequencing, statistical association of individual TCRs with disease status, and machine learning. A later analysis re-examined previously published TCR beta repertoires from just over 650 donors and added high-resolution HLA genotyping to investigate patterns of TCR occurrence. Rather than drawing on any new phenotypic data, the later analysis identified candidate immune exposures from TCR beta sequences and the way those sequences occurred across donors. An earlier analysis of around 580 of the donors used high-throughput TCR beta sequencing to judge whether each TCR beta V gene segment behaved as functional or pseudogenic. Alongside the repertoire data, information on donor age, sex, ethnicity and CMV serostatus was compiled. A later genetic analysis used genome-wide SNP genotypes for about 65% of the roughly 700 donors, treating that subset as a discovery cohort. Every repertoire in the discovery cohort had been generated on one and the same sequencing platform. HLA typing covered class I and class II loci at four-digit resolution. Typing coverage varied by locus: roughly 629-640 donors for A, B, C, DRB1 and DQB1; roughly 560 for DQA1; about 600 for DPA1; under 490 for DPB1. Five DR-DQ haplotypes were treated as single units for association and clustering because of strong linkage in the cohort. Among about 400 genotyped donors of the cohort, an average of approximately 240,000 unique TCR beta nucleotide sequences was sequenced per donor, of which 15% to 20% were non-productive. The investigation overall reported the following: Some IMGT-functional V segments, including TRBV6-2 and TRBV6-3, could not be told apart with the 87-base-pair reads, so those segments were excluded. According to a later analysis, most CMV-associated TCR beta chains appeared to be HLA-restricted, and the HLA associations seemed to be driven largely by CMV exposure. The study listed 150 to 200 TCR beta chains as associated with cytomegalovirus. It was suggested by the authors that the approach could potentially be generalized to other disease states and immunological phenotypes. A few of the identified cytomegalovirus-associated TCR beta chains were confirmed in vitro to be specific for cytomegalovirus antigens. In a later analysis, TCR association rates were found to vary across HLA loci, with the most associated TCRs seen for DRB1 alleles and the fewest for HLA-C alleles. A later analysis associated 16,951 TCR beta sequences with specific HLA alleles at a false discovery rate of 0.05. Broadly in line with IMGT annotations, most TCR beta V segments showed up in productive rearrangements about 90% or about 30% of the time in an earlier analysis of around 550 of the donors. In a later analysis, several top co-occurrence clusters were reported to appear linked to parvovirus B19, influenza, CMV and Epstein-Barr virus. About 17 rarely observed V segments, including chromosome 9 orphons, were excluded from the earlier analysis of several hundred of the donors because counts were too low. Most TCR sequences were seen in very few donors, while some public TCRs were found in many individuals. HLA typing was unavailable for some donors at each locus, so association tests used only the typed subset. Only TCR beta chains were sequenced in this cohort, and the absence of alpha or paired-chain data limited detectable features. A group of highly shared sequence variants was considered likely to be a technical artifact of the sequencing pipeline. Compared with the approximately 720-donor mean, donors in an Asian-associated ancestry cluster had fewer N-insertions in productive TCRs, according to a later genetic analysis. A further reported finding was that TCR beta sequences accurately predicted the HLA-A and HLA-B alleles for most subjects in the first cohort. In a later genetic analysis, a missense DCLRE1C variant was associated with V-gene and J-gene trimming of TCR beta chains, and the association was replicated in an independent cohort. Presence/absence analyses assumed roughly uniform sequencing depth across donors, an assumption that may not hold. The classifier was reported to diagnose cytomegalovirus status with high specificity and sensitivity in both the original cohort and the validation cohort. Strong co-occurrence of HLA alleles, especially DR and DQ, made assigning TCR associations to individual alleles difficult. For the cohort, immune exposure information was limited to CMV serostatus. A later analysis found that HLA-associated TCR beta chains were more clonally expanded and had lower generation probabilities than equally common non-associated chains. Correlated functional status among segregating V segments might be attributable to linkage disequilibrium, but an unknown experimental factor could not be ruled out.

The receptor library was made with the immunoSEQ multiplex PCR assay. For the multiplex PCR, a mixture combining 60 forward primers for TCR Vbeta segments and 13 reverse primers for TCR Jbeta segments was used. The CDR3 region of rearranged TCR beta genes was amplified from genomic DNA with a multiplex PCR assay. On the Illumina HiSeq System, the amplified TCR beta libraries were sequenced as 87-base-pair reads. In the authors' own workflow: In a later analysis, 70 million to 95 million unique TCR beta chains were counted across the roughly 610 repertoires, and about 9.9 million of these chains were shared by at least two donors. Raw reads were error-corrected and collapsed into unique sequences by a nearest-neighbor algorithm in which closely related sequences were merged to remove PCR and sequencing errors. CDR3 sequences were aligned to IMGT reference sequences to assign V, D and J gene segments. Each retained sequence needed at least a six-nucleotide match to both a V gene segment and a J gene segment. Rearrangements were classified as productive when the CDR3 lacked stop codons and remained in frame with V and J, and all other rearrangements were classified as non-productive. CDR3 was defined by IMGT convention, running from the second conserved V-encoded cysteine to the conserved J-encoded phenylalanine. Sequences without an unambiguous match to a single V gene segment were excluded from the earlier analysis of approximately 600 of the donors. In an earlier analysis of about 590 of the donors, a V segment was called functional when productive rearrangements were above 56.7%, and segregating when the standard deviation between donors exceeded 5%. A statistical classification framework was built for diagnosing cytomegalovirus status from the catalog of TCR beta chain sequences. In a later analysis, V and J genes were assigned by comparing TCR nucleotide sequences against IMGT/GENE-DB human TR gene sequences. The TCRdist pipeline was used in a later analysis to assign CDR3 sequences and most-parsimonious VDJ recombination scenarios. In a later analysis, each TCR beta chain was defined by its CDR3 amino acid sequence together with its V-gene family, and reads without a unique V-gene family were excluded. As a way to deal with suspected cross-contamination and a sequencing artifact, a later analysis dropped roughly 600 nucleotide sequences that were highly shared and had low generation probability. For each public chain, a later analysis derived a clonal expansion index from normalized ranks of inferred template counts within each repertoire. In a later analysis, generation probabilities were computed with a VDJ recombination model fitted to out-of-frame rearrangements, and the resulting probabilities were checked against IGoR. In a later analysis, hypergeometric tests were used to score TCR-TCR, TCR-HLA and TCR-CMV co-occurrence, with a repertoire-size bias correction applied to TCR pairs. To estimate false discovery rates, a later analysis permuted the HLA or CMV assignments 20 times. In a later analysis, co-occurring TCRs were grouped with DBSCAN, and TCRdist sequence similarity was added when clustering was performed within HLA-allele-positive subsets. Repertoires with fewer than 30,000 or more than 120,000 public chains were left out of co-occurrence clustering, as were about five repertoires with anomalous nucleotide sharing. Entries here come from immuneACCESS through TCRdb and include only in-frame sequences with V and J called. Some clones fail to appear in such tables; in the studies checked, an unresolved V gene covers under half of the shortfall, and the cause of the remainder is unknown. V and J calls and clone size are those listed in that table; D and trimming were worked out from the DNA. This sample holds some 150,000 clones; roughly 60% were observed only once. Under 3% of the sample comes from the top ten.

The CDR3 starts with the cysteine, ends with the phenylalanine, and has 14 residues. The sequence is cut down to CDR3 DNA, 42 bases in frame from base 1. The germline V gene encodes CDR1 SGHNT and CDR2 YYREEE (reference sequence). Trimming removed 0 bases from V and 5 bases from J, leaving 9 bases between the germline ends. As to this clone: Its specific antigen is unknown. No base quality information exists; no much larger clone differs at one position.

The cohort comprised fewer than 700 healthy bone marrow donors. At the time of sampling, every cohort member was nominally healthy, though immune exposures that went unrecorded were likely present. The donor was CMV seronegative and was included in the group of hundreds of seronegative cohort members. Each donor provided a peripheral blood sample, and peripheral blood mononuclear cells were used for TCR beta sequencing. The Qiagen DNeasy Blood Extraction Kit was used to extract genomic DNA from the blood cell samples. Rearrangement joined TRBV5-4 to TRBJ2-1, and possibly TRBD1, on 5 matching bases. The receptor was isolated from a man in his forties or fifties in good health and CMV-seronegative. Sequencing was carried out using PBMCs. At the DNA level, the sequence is TGTGCCAGCAGCTTGGTCCAGACAGACAATGAGCAGTTCTTC. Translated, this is CASSLVQTDNEQFF.